This T cell receptor (beta chain) is from a study of T cell responses to AZD1222 COVID-19 vaccine. Generated by immunoSEQ multiplex PCR, the TCRdb table keeps only in-frame clones and is missing some. The data contain 160,000 or so clones, about 91% of them singletons. As concerns this clone: Its matching antigen is unknown.

Overall study findings and caveats: Seropositive at baseline were only 5 or 6 AZD1222 recipients.

Germline CDR1 and CDR2: GTSNPN and SVGIG (reference sequence). V dropped 2 bases and J dropped 4 bases, with 16 bases sitting between them. This CDR3 has 15 amino acids. This clonotype originated in an adult in good health. The sequences come from peripheral blood, collected on day 0 of AZD1222 vaccination. V usage is TRBV30 and J usage is TRBJ2-3; D is unresolved. The DNA for the CDR3 is TGTGCCTGGAGTCGGAGTAGCTATGCGGCAGATACGCAGTATTTT. As protein: CAWSRSSYAADTQYF.